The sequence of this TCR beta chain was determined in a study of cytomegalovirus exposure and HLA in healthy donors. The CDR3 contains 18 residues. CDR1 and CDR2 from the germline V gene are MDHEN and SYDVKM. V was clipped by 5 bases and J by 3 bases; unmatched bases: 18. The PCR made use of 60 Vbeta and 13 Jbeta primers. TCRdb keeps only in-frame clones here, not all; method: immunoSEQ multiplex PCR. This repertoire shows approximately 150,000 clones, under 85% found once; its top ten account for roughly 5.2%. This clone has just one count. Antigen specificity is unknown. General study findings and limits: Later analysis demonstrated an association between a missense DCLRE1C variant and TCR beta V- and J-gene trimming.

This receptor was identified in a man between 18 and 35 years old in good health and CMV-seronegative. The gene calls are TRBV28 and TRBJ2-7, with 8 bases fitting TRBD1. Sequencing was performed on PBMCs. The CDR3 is CASSLNGQGPTPGYEQYF. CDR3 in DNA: TGTGCCAGCAGTCTGAACGGACAGGGCCCCACCCCGGGCTACGAGCAGTACTTC.